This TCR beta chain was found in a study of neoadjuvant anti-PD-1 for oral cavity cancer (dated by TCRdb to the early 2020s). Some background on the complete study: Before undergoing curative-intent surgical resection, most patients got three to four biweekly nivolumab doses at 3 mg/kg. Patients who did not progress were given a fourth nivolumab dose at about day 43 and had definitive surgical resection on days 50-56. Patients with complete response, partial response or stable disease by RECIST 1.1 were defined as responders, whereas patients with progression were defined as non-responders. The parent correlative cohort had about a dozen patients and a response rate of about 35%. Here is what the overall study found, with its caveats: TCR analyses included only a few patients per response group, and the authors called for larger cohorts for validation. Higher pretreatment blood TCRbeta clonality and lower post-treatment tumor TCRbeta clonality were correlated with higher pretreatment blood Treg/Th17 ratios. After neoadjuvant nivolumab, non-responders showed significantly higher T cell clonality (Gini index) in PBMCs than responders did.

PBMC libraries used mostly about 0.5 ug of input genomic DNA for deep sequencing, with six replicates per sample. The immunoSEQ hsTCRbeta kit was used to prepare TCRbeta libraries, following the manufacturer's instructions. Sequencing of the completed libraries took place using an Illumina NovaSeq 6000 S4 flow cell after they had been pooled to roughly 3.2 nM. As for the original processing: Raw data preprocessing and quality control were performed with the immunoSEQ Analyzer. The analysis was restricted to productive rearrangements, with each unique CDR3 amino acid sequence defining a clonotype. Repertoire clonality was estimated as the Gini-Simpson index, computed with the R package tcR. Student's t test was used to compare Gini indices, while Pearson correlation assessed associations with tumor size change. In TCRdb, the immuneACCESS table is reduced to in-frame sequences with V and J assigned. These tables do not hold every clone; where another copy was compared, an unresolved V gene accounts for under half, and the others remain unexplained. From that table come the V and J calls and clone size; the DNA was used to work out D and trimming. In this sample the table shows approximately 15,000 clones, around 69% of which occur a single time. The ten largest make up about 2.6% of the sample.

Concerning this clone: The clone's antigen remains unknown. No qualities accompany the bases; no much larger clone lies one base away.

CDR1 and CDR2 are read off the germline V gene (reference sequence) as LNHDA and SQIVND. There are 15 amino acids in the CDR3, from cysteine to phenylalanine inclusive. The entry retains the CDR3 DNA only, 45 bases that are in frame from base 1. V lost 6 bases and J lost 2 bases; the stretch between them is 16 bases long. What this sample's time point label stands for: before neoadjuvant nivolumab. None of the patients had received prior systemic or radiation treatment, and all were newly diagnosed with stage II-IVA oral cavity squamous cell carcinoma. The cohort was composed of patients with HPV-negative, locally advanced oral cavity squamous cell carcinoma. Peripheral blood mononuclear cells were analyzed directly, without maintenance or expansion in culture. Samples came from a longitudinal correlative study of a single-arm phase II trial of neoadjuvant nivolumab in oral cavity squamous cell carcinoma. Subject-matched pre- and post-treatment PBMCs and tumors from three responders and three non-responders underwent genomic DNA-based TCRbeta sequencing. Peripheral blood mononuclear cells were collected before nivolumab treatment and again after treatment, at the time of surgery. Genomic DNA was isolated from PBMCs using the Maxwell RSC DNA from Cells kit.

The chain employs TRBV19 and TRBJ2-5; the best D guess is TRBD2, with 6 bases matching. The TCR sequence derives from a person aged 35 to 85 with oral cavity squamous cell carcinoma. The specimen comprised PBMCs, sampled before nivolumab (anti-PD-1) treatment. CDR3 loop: CASSREVAAQETQYF. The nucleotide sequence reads TGTGCCAGTAGCAGGGAGGTAGCCGCACAAGAGACCCAGTACTTC. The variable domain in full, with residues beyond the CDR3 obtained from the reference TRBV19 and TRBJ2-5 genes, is DGGITQSPKYLFRKEGQNVTLSCEQNLNHDAMYWYRQDPGQGLRLIYYSQIVNDFQKGDIAEGYSVSREKKESFPLTVTSAQKNPTAFYLCASSREVAAQETQYFGPGTRLLVL.